The 27 T cell receptor beta chains in this list originate from one sample, sequenced in a study of cytomegalovirus exposure and HLA in healthy donors. 13 Jbeta primers and 60 Vbeta primers were used for the PCR. Repertoires were generated with immunoSEQ multiplex PCR, while TCRdb's copy carries only in-frame clones and drops some. The sample shows around 200,000 clones, about 83% of them seen only once. The sample taken for sequencing was PBMCs. Receptors were obtained from a woman aged 45-59 years in good health and CMV-seropositive.

This clone was counted a few times. This chain's CDR3 is CASSTGTSQETQYF. CDR3 nucleotide sequence: TGTGCCAGCAGCACCGGGACTAGCCAAGAGACCCAGTACTTC. V and J are TRBV7-7 and TRBJ2-5, with TRBD2 matching over 8 bases. The trim removed 5 bases at V and 1 base at J, leaving 3 bases unmatched. CDR1 and CDR2 from the germline V gene are SSHAT and FNYEAQ (reference sequence). This CDR3 contains 14 residues.

The gene calls are TRBV27 and TRBJ2-5, with D maybe TRBD2 (6 bases). The J call may be faulty, since TRBJ2-7 better matches the DNA end. The CDR3 spans 14 residues. The V gene's germline CDR1 is MNHEY and CDR2 SMNVEV (reference sequence). CDR3 loop: CASSRAGLTYEQYF. The CDR3 DNA reads as TGTGCCAGTTCCCGCGCGGGGTTAACCTACGAGCAGTACTTC.

The J gene is TRBJ2-6, the V gene TRBV7-9; 9 bases map to TRBD1. The CDR3 has 17 residues. V trimming: 5 bases; J trimming: 0 bases; junction bases outside the gene matches: 5. Per germline, CDR1 SEHNR and CDR2 FQNEAQ (reference sequence). The CDR3 region has the DNA TGTGCCAGCAGCGCAACAGGGGGCCCCTCTGGGGCCAACGTCCTGACTTTC. This gives the protein CASSATGGPSGANVLTF.

The CDR3 spells CSVRTVTYEQYF. The CDR3 DNA is TGCAGCGTCCGGACAGTGACCTACGAGCAGTACTTC. The gene calls are TRBV29-1 and TRBJ2-7; perhaps TRBD1 as D (6 bases). V shed 6 bases and J shed 2 bases, with 11 bases lying between them. This CDR3 is built from 12 residues. In germline, CDR1 is SQVTM, CDR2 ANQGSEA.

The chain links TRBV5-6 to TRBJ1-6; 7 bases are shared with TRBD1. CDR1 is SGHDT, CDR2 YYEEEE, per germline. The CDR3 runs 13 residues. V trimming: 5 bases; J trimming: 15 bases; junction bases outside the gene matches: 11. The CDR3 region is CASRPRQGFVLHF. In DNA, the CDR3 is TGTGCCAGCAGGCCCAGACAGGGTTTTGTCCTCCACTTT.

This clone is a singleton in its sample. The chain links TRBV7-3 to TRBJ1-1; 7 bases match TRBD1. This CDR3 spans 14 amino acids. Germline V gene sequence: CDR1 SGHTA, CDR2 FQGTGA. The V segment lost 2 bases and the J segment 10 bases; nucleotides outside the gene matches: 10. For the CDR3, the DNA is TGTGCCAGCAGCTTAGAGGGGGCATTGGGGAGAGCTTTCTTT. This codes for CASSLEGALGRAFF.

Remarks on this clone: The sample contains more than one DNA sequence encoding this CDR3. The chain has TRBV9 and TRBJ2-2; D might be TRBD2 (6 bases). The V gene lost 3 bases and the J gene lost 0 bases, with 9 bases spanning the gap. Germline CDR1 reads SGDLS; CDR2 reads YYNGEE. CDR3 size: 15 residues. CDR3 in DNA: TGTGCCAGCAGCGCCGGGACTCCGAACACCGGGGAGCTGTTTTTT. Residues: CASSAGTPNTGELFF. Drawing the rest from reference TRBV9 and TRBJ2-2, the complete variable domain is DSGVTQTPKHLITATGQRVTLRCSPRSGDLSVYWYQQSLDQGLQFLIQYYNGEERAKGNILERFSAQQFPDLHSELNLSSLELGDSALYFCASSAGTPNTGELFFGEGSRLTVL.

J is TRBJ1-1 and V is TRBV28; TRBD1 might be the D (5 bases). Trimming left V 10 bases short and J 7 bases short, with 22 bases between. This CDR3 is built from 14 residues. The germline gives CDR1 MDHEN, CDR2 SYDVKM. DNA for the CDR3: TGTGCCACCAAAGTAGACATTAGGAGGGGTGAAGCTTTCTTT. It is translated as CATKVDIRRGEAFF.

This clone was counted a few times. The rearrangement links TRBV30 to TRBJ1-1, with 7 bases that match TRBD1. V lost 8 bases to trimming and J lost 5 bases; unmatched junction nucleotides: 8. Germline V gene lookup returns CDR1 GTSNPN and CDR2 SVGIG (reference sequence). The CDR3 has 12 amino acids. The CDR3 sequence: CAQTGDLTEAFF. CDR3 nucleotides: TGTGCCCAAACAGGGGATTTGACTGAAGCTTTCTTT.

With respect to this clone: Different DNA sequences within this sample yield the same CDR3. The rearrangement links TRBV18 to TRBJ2-2; 9 bases line up with TRBD1. The CDR3 consists of 15 residues. V dropped 2 bases and J dropped 3; count of bases not matched to a gene: 1. CDR1 is KGHSH and CDR2 is LQKENI in the germline V gene. CDR3 sequence reads: CASSPRTGDTGELFF. The DNA for the CDR3 is TGTGCCAGCTCACCAAGGACAGGGGACACCGGGGAGCTGTTTTTT.

The chain has TRBV6-1 and TRBJ1-4, with 8 bases identical to TRBD1. The CDR3 length is 14 residues. The germline gives CDR1 MNHNS, CDR2 SASEGT. The junction had 7 bases not matched to a gene; V was cut back by 5 bases and J by 8 bases. CDR3 loop: CASSSWTGNEKLFF. The CDR3 nucleotides read TGTGCCAGCAGTTCCTGGACAGGGAACGAAAAACTGTTTTTT.

CDR3 in amino acids: CASSVVLGASYNEQFF. For the CDR3, the DNA is TGTGCCAGCAGCGTAGTGCTGGGGGCAAGCTACAATGAGCAGTTCTTC. The chain carries TRBV9 and TRBJ2-1, with D tentatively TRBD1 (6 bases). Germline values: CDR1 SGDLS, CDR2 YYNGEE. Trimming removed 0 bases at V and 3 bases at J, with 13 bases between. This CDR3 is 16 amino acids long.

The chain has TRBV28 and TRBJ1-2, with a possible D match to TRBD1 (6 bases). The germline V and J ends were trimmed by 6 bases and 4 bases, with 15 bases remaining between them. There are 14 residues in the CDR3. Germline CDR1 is MDHEN and CDR2 is SYDVKM. The CDR3 sequence is CASRGTGNGYGYTF. Here the CDR3 DNA reads TGTGCCAGCAGGGGCACAGGGAATGGCTATGGCTACACCTTC.

The rearrangement joins TRBV4-1 to TRBJ2-5; 9 nucleotides line up with TRBD2. The J call may be incorrect, as the DNA end agrees better with TRBJ2-7. The CDR3 is made up of 17 amino acids. Germline CDR1 MGHRA, CDR2 YSYEKL. CDR3 protein: CASSQGLAGGGAYEQYF. The CDR3 coding sequence is TGCGCCAGCAGCCAAGGGCTGGCGGGCGGGGGGGCTTACGAGCAGTACTTC.

The chain carries TRBV6-5 and TRBJ1-6; TRBD1 is a possible D gene (6 bases). V shed 6 bases and J shed 6 bases, with 12 bases lying between them. The germline gives CDR1 MNHEY, CDR2 SVGAGI. The CDR3 length is 14 residues. Here the CDR3 reads CASRRTDINSPLHF. The DNA of the CDR3 is TGTGCCAGCAGACGGACAGATATTAATTCACCCCTCCACTTT.

J is TRBJ1-1 and V is TRBV29-1, with 7 bases aligning to TRBD1. There are 12 residues in the CDR3. Germline CDR1 SQVTM, CDR2 ANQGSEA. V was pared by 7 bases and J by 1 base, with 3 bases of the junction left unmatched. The CDR3 reads CSGWTGNTEAFF. The CDR3 DNA reads as TGCAGCGGATGGACAGGGAACACTGAAGCTTTCTTT.

This clone occurred a few times. The CDR3 DNA sequence: TGTGCCAGCAGCTCGGACAGGGAACCTTCCTACGAGCAGTACTTC. This gives the protein CASSSDREPSYEQYF. V and J are TRBV7-3 and TRBJ2-7; TRBD1 matches 8 bases. The CDR3 extends over 15 amino acids. CDR1 is SGHTA and CDR2 is FQGTGA in the germline V gene. The ends lost 4 bases at V and 1 base at J; junction bases unmatched: 6. The whole variable domain, remainder taken from reference TRBV7-3 and TRBJ2-7, is GAGVSQTPSNKVTEKGKYVELRCDPISGHTALYWYRQSLGQGPEFLIYFQGTGAADDSGLPNDRFFAVRPEGSVSTLKIQRTERGDSAVYLCASSSDREPSYEQYFGPGTRLTVT.

The V call is TRBV6-6, the J call TRBJ1-5; D is uncertain. V was pared by 2 bases and J by 5 bases, with 10 bases between. This CDR3 is 14 amino acids long. Germline loops: CDR1 MNHNY, CDR2 SVGAGI (reference sequence). The CDR3 DNA sequence: TGTGCCAGCAGTTACCTTCCATCAGATCAGCCCCAGCATTTT. Amino acids: CASSYLPSDQPQHF.

V is TRBV7-3 and J is TRBJ2-1; D is ambiguous. Trimming removed 3 bases at V and 4 bases at J, with 16 bases between. This CDR3 comprises 16 residues. Germline loops: CDR1 SGHTA, CDR2 FQGTGA. DNA for the CDR3: TGTGCCAGCAGCTTTACCCTCGGTAGCACATACAATGAGCAGTTCTTC. Its translation: CASSFTLGSTYNEQFF. Drawing the rest from reference TRBV7-3 and TRBJ2-1, the complete variable domain is GAGVSQTPSNKVTEKGKYVELRCDPISGHTALYWYRQSLGQGPEFLIYFQGTGAADDSGLPNDRFFAVRPEGSVSTLKIQRTERGDSAVYLCASSFTLGSTYNEQFFGPGTRLTVL.

The sample holds one count of this clone. V is TRBV28 and J is TRBJ1-2; the D gene is possibly TRBD1 (5 bases). The CDR3 runs 13 residues. The germline gives CDR1 MDHEN, CDR2 SYDVKM. V was trimmed by 5 bases and J by 8 bases, leaving 15 bases between them. The CDR3 sequence is CASSLGGGRGYTF. CDR3 DNA sequence: TGTGCCAGCAGTCTCGGGGGGGGACGAGGCTACACCTTC.

This clone occurred a few times. The rearrangement joins TRBV27 to TRBJ1-1; D call uncertain. Germline V gene sequence: CDR1 MNHEY, CDR2 SMNVEV (reference sequence). The CDR3 runs to 14 residues. V lost 2 bases and J 1 base, leaving 8 bases between the germline ends. The CDR3 spells CASSLAGANTEAFF. In DNA, the CDR3 is TGTGCCAGCAGTTTAGCGGGAGCGAACACTGAAGCTTTCTTT.

This rearrangement joins TRBV28 to TRBJ2-5; perhaps TRBD1 as D (6 bases). The closer fit of TRBJ2-7 to the DNA end suggests the J call may be wrong. Germline values: CDR1 MDHEN, CDR2 SYDVKM. The CDR3 contains 15 residues. CDR3 loop: CASRGAETGSYEQYF. The CDR3, as DNA: TGTGCCAGCAGGGGGGCAGAAACAGGCTCCTACGAGCAGTACTTC.

This chain joins TRBV16 and TRBJ2-7; maybe TRBD1 (6 bases). The CDR3 covers 15 residues. Germline V gives CDR1 KGHSY, CDR2 FQNENV. Trimming stripped 1 base from V and 4 bases from J, with 14 bases between. The CDR3 reads CASSQFGRGPYEQYF. The CDR3 nucleotides read TGTGCCAGCAGCCAATTCGGCAGGGGACCTTACGAGCAGTACTTC.

The chain joins TRBV4-3 to TRBJ1-4; the match to TRBD1 covers 8 bases. Per the germline V gene, CDR1 is LGHNA and CDR2 is YSLEER. V shed 6 bases, J shed 8 bases, and the junction held 8 bases outside the gene matches. The CDR3 contains 14 residues. The CDR3 region has the DNA TGCGCCAGCAGACCCGGACAGGGAGGGGAAAAACTGTTTTTT. Encoded protein: CASRPGQGGEKLFF.

DNA of the CDR3: TGTGCCAGCTCACCACAGGGGGAGTGGGACGGCTACACCTTC. Translating gives CASSPQGEWDGYTF. This chain links TRBV18 with TRBJ1-2; TRBD1 might be the D (6 bases). The V gene's germline CDR1 is KGHSH and CDR2 LQKENI. The V gene lost 1 base and the J gene lost 8 bases, with 14 bases spanning the gap. There are 14 residues in the CDR3.

The CDR3 DNA is TGTGCCAGCAGCTTCCGACAGGGGGCCGCCACTGAAGCTTTCTTT. Translating it yields CASSFRQGAATEAFF. The chain uses TRBV7-2 and TRBJ1-1; 10 bases map to TRBD1. CDR3 length equals 15 residues. V lost 3 bases and J lost 4; bases outside the gene matches: 5. CDR1 and CDR2 (germline): SGHTA, FQGNSA.

This clone was counted a single time. The chain employs TRBV2 and TRBJ2-2; 11 nucleotides line up with TRBD1. The ends lost 4 bases at V and 3 bases at J; junction bases unmatched: 1. CDR1 is SNHLY and CDR2 is FYNNEI in the germline V gene. The CDR3 covers 15 residues. The CDR3 region is CASSGGQGDTGELFF. CDR3 in DNA: TGTGCCAGCAGTGGGGGACAGGGGGACACCGGGGAGCTGTTTTTT.